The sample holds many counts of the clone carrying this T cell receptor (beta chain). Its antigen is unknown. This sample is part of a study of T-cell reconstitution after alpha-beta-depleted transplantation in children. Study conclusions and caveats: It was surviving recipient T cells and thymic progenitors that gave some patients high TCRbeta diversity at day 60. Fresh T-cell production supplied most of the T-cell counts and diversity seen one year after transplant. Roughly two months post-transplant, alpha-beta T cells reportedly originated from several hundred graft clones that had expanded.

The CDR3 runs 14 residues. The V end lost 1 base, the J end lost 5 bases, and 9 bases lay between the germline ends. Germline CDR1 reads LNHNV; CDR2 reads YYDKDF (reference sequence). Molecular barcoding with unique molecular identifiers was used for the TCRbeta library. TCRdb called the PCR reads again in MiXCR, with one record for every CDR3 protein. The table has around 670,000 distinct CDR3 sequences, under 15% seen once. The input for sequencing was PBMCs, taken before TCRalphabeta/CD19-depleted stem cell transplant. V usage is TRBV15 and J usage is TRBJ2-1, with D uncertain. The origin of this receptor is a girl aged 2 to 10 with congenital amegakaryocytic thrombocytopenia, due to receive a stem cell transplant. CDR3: CATSRVHGNNEQFF. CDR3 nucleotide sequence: TGTGCCACCAGCAGAGTGCATGGGAACAATGAGCAGTTCTTC.